This TCR beta chain was sequenced for a study of blood T cell repertoires in COVID-19. In the study overall: Sites in the United States, Italy and Spain provided acute and convalescent COVID-19 samples.

The V gene lost 0 bases and the J gene lost 4 bases, with 11 bases spanning the gap. CDR1 LGHNA and CDR2 YSLEER come from the germline V gene. This CDR3 region has 15 residues. TCRdb's table, derived via immunoSEQ multiplex PCR, lists solely in-frame clones and lacks some. The sample includes 60,000 to 65,000 clones, roughly four fifths seen only once; the top ten take 4% to 5.5%. This clone was seen just once. The sequence was obtained from a human donor in a cohort sampled during active COVID-19. The source material was peripheral blood. The chain has TRBV4-3 and TRBJ2-3; tentative D call: TRBD2 (5 bases). CDR3: CASSQDIRGSDTQYF. The DNA for the CDR3 is TGCGCCAGCAGCCAAGATATCCGGGGATCAGATACGCAGTATTTT.